The 27 T cell receptor beta chains listed next were all sequenced from one sample in a study of T cell clonotyping in hematopoietic cell transplantation. Generated by immunoSEQ multiplex PCR, the TCRdb table keeps only in-frame clones and is missing some. The sample lists around 16,000 clones; roughly 90% were seen once. Sequencing was carried out using peripheral blood mononuclear cells. Source of these receptors: a man aged 50 to 60 in good health. Some clones in this sample may be carry-over from other donors' samples.

The chain carries TRBV2 and TRBJ1-2; D is unresolved. Trimming left V 8 bases short and J 10 bases short, with 14 bases between. Germline CDR1 SNHLY, CDR2 FYNNEI. The CDR3 has 11 amino acids. The CDR3: CASGWALVYTF. CDR3 coding DNA: TGTGCCAGCGGGTGGGCACTGGTCTACACCTTC. Complete variable domain (other parts from reference TRBV2 and TRBJ1-2): EPEVTQTPSHQVTQMGQEVILRCVPISNHLYFYWYRQILGQKVEFLVSFYNNEISEKSEIFDDQFSVERPDGSNFTLKIRSTKLEDSAMYFCASGWALVYTFGSGTRLTVV.

This clone was observed a single time. The CDR3 DNA follows: TGTGCCAGCAGTTTATCCCGGAGGTGGAGCAATCAGCCCCAGCATTTT. Translated: CASSLSRRWSNQPQHF. The chain has TRBV28 and TRBJ1-5; no clear D. The CDR3 runs to 16 residues. Looked up from germline, CDR1 is MDHEN and CDR2 is SYDVKM. V was clipped by 1 base and J by 1 base, with 11 bases between them.

The chain has TRBV28 and TRBJ2-7; D is unresolved. Trimming left V 6 bases short and J 2 bases short, with 14 bases between. The CDR3 covers 14 residues. Germline V gene sequence: CDR1 MDHEN, CDR2 SYDVKM. The CDR3 sequence is CASRRPTTAYEQYF. For the CDR3, the DNA is TGTGCCAGCAGAAGGCCCACTACGGCCTACGAGCAGTACTTC.

The chain is built from TRBV4-1 and TRBJ1-3; maybe TRBD1 (5 bases). Trimming left V 1 base short and J 0 bases short, with 16 bases between. CDR1 MGHRA and CDR2 YSYEKL come from the germline V gene. CDR3 length equals 18 residues. CDR3 sequence (DNA): TGCGCCAGCAGCCAAGTTAGGGGCAGGGCGTTCTCTGGAAACACCATATATTTT. Its translation is CASSQVRGRAFSGNTIYF.

V and J are TRBV6-5 and TRBJ1-4; 7 nucleotides agree with TRBD1. The CDR3 consists of 14 residues. With 5 bases clipped from V and 5 bases from J, the junction kept 5 bases outside the gene matches. The germline CDR1 and CDR2 sequences are MNHEY and SVGAGI. The CDR3 sequence: CASSLGQENEKLFF. The CDR3 nucleotides are TGTGCCAGCAGTCTCGGACAGGAGAATGAAAAACTGTTTTTT.

This clone came up once. V usage is TRBV28 and J usage is TRBJ1-5, with D unclear. This CDR3 spans 14 amino acids. Between the trimmed V and J ends, which lost 1 base and 10 bases, there was a span of 14 bases. Germline CDR1 MDHEN, CDR2 SYDVKM. CDR3 in DNA: TGTGCCAGCAGTTTATCGCCCCCTATGGATCCCCAGCATTTT. It yields the protein CASSLSPPMDPQHF.

This chain joins TRBV4-3 and TRBJ1-5; D is undetermined. There are 13 residues in the CDR3. The V gene's germline CDR1 is LGHNA and CDR2 YSLEER. Trimming removed 1 base at V and 6 bases at J, with 7 bases between. CDR3 sequence (DNA): TGCGCCAGCAGCCAAGTCTTGGGTCAGCCCCAGCATTTT. It is translated as CASSQVLGQPQHF.

This chain links TRBV28 with TRBJ2-5, with a tentative D call TRBD1 (6 bases). There are 15 residues in the CDR3. V was clipped by 4 bases and J by 4 bases, with 16 bases between them. In germline, CDR1 is MDHEN, CDR2 SYDVKM. As DNA, the CDR3 is TGTGCCAGCAGTTCCCCAGGGGTTGGAGGAGAGACCCAGTACTTC. Translating gives CASSSPGVGGETQYF.

The J gene is TRBJ1-1, the V gene TRBV7-9; D is ambiguous. The CDR3 has 14 amino acids. Trimming removed 1 base from V and 1 base from J, with 7 bases in between. Germline values: CDR1 SEHNR, CDR2 FQNEAQ (reference sequence). CDR3 region: CASSLGSGNTEAFF. In DNA form, the CDR3 reads TGTGCCAGCAGCTTAGGGTCGGGGAACACTGAAGCTTTCTTT.

Only a few counts were recorded for this clone. The chain is built from TRBV18 and TRBJ2-2; TRBD1 aligns across 9 bases. V shed 6 bases and J 5 bases; nucleotides not matched to a gene: 4. The CDR3 has 14 amino acids. The germline CDR1 and CDR2 sequences are KGHSH and LQKENI. The CDR3 region has the DNA TGTGCCAGCTCCCGGGACAGGGCTACCGGGGAGCTGTTTTTT. This encodes CASSRDRATGELFF.

J is TRBJ1-2 and V is TRBV5-1; no clear D. CDR3 length: 12 amino acids. Germline V gene data show CDR1 as SGHRS and CDR2 as YFSETQ. Trimming stripped 0 bases from V and 8 bases from J, with 8 bases between. This CDR3 is CASSLAYDGYTF. The CDR3 DNA reads TGCGCCAGCAGCTTGGCCTACGACGGCTACACCTTC.

The chain joins TRBV30 to TRBJ2-6; D gene ambiguous. The CDR3 is made up of 15 amino acids. V was shortened by 3 bases and J by 0 bases, with 9 bases between the two germline ends. Germline-derived CDR1 and CDR2 are GTSNPN and SVGIG (reference sequence). The CDR3 nucleotides read TGTGCCTGGAGCCCCCTCCGCTCTGGGGCCAACGTCCTGACTTTC. Amino acid sequence: CAWSPLRSGANVLTF.

The gene calls are TRBV4-1 and TRBJ1-1, with a possible D match to TRBD1 (5 bases). From germline, CDR1 is MGHRA and CDR2 YSYEKL. V was trimmed by 4 bases and J by 4 bases, leaving 10 bases between them. This CDR3 comprises 13 residues. Written as DNA, the CDR3 is TGCGCCAGCAGCCTGACGGGGGGCACTGAAGCTTTCTTT. Its translation is CASSLTGGTEAFF.

V is TRBV29-1 and J is TRBJ2-2, with unresolved D. The CDR3 is 12 amino acids. The V gene's germline CDR1 is SQVTM and CDR2 ANQGSEA. V was shortened by 2 bases and J by 7 bases, with 8 bases between the two germline ends. The CDR3 region has the DNA TGCAGCGTTGAACCCGTAATCGGGGAGCTGTTTTTT. Translating gives CSVEPVIGELFF.

The chain couples TRBV27 to TRBJ2-4; 8 positions agree with TRBD1. With 2 bases clipped from V and 6 bases from J, the junction kept 3 bases outside the gene matches. The germline CDR1 and CDR2 sequences are MNHEY and SMNVEV (reference sequence). The CDR3 extends over 14 amino acids. The CDR3 nucleotides are TGTGCCAGCAGTTTACGGCAGGGGGCAAACATTCAGTACTTC. It yields the protein CASSLRQGANIQYF.

The rearrangement uses TRBV4-2 and TRBJ1-2; D is perhaps TRBD1 (5 bases). The germline gives CDR1 LGHNA, CDR2 YNFKEQ. CDR3 length equals 13 residues. Trimming took off 6 bases at V and 3 bases at J, with 11 bases between the two ends. The CDR3 DNA reads TGTGCCAGCAGGCGGGACGGGGACTATGGCTACACCTTC. Protein sequence: CASRRDGDYGYTF.

The chain employs TRBV9 and TRBJ1-3, with D uncertain. The CDR3 sequence is 14 residues long. Germline V lookup: CDR1 SGDLS, CDR2 YYNGEE. Trimming took 0 bases from V and 0 from J, leaving 4 bases between them. The DNA for the CDR3 is TGTGCCAGCAGCGTAGGACACTCTGGAAACACCATATATTTT. Its protein product is CASSVGHSGNTIYF.

The rearrangement uses TRBV1 and TRBJ1-1; TRBD1 is the table's D call and was not checked against the DNA. TRBV1 is recorded as a pseudogene. This CDR3 spans 13 amino acids. CDR3: CTSSWDNYTEAFF. In DNA form, the CDR3 reads TGCACCAGCAGCTGGGACAACTACACTGAAGCTTTCTTT.

V usage is TRBV9 and J usage is TRBJ1-2; D ambiguous. The CDR3 has 14 residues. CDR1 is SGDLS and CDR2 is YYNGEE in the germline V gene. The V end lost 3 bases, the J end lost 1 base, and 10 bases lay between the germline ends. For the CDR3, the DNA is TGTGCCAGCAGCGCCGGACCGAGTAACTATGGCTACACCTTC. This translates into CASSAGPSNYGYTF. Filled out from reference TRBV9 and TRBJ1-2, the complete variable domain reads DSGVTQTPKHLITATGQRVTLRCSPRSGDLSVYWYQQSLDQGLQFLIQYYNGEERAKGNILERFSAQQFPDLHSELNLSSLELGDSALYFCASSAGPSNYGYTFGSGTRLTVV.

The genes are TRBV7-3 and TRBJ1-6, with D maybe TRBD1 (5 bases). The germline gives CDR1 SGHTA, CDR2 FQGTGA. The CDR3 extends over 16 amino acids. Trimming removed 5 bases at V and 3 bases at J, with 14 bases between. The CDR3 nucleotides read TGTGCCAGCAGCGCACGAGGGGAGGGCTATAATTCACCCCTCCACTTT. It codes for CASSARGEGYNSPLHF. Supplemented by reference TRBV7-3 and TRBJ1-6, the full variable domain reads GAGVSQTPSNKVTEKGKYVELRCDPISGHTALYWYRQSLGQGPEFLIYFQGTGAADDSGLPNDRFFAVRPEGSVSTLKIQRTERGDSAVYLCASSARGEGYNSPLHFGNGTRLTVT.

This rearrangement joins TRBV9 to TRBJ1-1; D is unresolved. Trimming pared 0 bases from V and 3 bases from J, leaving 6 bases between. The CDR3 consists of 13 residues. The germline CDR1 and CDR2 sequences are SGDLS and YYNGEE. The CDR3 DNA is TGTGCCAGCAGCGTAGCCCCGTACACTGAAGCTTTCTTT. Protein: CASSVAPYTEAFF.

The chain links TRBV29-1 to TRBJ1-2; no firm D call. This CDR3 is 14 amino acids long. Looked up from germline, CDR1 is SQVTM and CDR2 is ANQGSEA. V dropped 4 bases and J dropped 2 bases, with 14 bases sitting between them. DNA for the CDR3: TGCAGCGTTGGGAGAGCGGAGACAAACTATGGCTACACCTTC. It encodes CSVGRAETNYGYTF.

This clone was detected once. The J gene is TRBJ1-1, the V gene TRBV4-1, with D unclear. The CDR3 extends over 15 amino acids. Germline values: CDR1 MGHRA, CDR2 YSYEKL. V was trimmed by 1 base and J by 4 bases, leaving 13 bases between them. For the CDR3, the DNA is TGCGCCAGCAGCCAAGTCGTAGTGGCGACCACTGAAGCTTTCTTT. It codes for CASSQVVVATTEAFF.

V gene TRBV27 combines with J gene TRBJ1-5; possibly TRBD1 for D (5 bases). Per the germline V gene, CDR1 is MNHEY and CDR2 is SMNVEV (reference sequence). Trimming pared 5 bases from V and 4 bases from J, leaving 18 bases between. The CDR3 extends over 16 amino acids. CDR3 protein: CASSSQGASWNQPQHF. CDR3 DNA: TGTGCCAGCAGTAGTCAGGGAGCCTCATGGAATCAGCCCCAGCATTTT.

V gene TRBV19 combines with J gene TRBJ1-5; the D gene is possibly TRBD1 (5 bases). Germline V CDR1 and CDR2: LNHDA, SQIVND (reference sequence). V lost 5 bases, J lost 9 bases, and 17 bases lay in between. The CDR3 covers 14 residues. The CDR3 region has the DNA TGTGCCAGTAGTGATGGGGGGTCGTATCGGCCCCAGCATTTT. This encodes CASSDGGSYRPQHF.

This sequence joins TRBV30 and TRBJ1-3, with D perhaps matching TRBD1 (5 bases). The ends were cut back, 8 bases at V and 7 bases at J, with 9 bases in the middle. The CDR3 sequence is 10 residues long. Germline CDR1 reads GTSNPN; CDR2 reads SVGIG (reference sequence). This CDR3 reads CAGGENTIYF. The CDR3 nucleotides read TGTGCCGGGGGTGAGAACACCATATATTTT.

The chain carries TRBV2 and TRBJ1-1; D is uncertain. Per germline, CDR1 SNHLY and CDR2 FYNNEI. CDR3 length: 13 residues. Trimming cost V 8 bases and J 7 bases, with 17 bases left between them. The CDR3 nucleotides are TGTGCCAGCGAGGATCATCCGGGCGGTGAAGCTTTCTTT. The encoded protein is CASEDHPGGEAFF.